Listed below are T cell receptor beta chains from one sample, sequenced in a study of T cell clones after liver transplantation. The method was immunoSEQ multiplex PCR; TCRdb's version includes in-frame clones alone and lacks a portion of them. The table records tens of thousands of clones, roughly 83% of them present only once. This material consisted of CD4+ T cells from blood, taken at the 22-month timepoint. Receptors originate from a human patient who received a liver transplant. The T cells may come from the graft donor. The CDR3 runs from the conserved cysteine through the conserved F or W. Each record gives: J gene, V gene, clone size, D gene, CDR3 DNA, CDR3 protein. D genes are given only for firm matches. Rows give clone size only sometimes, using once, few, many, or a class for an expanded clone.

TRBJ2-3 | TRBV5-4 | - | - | TGTGCCAGCAGGCGGGATACAGATACGCAGTATTTT | CASRRDTDTQYF
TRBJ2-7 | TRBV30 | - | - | TGTGCCTGGCGTTCCACGGGACTTCTAAACTACGAGCAGTACTTC | CAWRSTGLLNYEQYF
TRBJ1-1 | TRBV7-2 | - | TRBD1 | TGTGCCAGCAGCAGACAGGGGCTTGAAGCTTTCTTT | CASSRQGLEAFF
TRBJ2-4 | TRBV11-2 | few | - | TGTGCCAGCAGCTTAGAGAGCCTAGCCAAAAACATTCAGTACTTC | CASSLESLAKNIQYF
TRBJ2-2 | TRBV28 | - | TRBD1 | TGTGCCAGCAGTTCCGGGACAGGGAACACCGGGGAGCTGTTTTTT | CASSSGTGNTGELFF
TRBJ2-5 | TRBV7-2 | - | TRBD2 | TGTGCCAGCAGCTCAACAAAACGGGGACTAGCGGGAGGAGAGACCCAGTACTTC | CASSSTKRGLAGGETQYF
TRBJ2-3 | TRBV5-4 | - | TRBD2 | TGTGCCAGCAGCCCCCGGACTAGCCCAGATACGCAGTATTTT | CASSPRTSPDTQYF
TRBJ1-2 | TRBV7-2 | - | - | TGTGCCAGCAGCCCCGGGGGCTCGGGGGCGGCTAAGGGCTACACCTTC | CASSPGGSGAAKGYTF
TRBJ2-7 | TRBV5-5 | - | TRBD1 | TGTGCCAGCAGCTTGGCCGACAGGGTCTACGAGCAGTACTTC | CASSLADRVYEQYF
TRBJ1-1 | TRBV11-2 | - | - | TGTGCCAGCAGCAATGACAGGGAAGCTTTCTTT | CASSNDREAFF
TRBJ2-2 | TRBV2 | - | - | TGTGCCAGCAAAGTTACGGGGCCCGGGGAGCTGTTTTTT | CASKVTGPGELFF
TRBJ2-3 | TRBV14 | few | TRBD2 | TGTGCCAGCAGCCCCTTAAAGCGGGGGGGTACAGATACGCAGTATTTT | CASSPLKRGGTDTQYF
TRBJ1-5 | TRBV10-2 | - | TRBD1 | TGCGCCAGCAGTGGGACAGGGGGCAATCAGCCCCAGCATTTT | CASSGTGGNQPQHF
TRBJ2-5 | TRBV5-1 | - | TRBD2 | TGCGCCAGCAGCTCTAGCGGGGGGGACCAAGAGACCCAGTACTTC | CASSSSGGDQETQYF
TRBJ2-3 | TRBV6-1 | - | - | TGTGCCAGCAGTGAAGGGAAGGGAGGGGGTAGCACAGATACGCAGTATTTT | CASSEGKGGGSTDTQYF
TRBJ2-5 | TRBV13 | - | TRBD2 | TGTGCCAGCAGCTCCATAGCGGGGGGGCCTCTGGAGACCCAGTACTTC | CASSSIAGGPLETQYF
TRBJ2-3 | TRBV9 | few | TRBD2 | TGTGCCAGCAGCTTTCATAGCGGGGGAAGCACAGATACGCAGTATTTT | CASSFHSGGSTDTQYF
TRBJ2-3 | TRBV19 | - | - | TGTGCCAGTAGTATAGACAGGGCAGATACGCAGTATTTT | CASSIDRADTQYF
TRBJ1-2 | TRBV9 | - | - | TGTGCCAGCAGCGTAGCTGGGGACACAATGAGGTACACCTTC | CASSVAGDTMRYTF
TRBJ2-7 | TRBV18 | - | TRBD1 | TGTGCCAGCTCACCACCCGGGACAGGGCCCGACGAGCAGTACTTC | CASSPPGTGPDEQYF
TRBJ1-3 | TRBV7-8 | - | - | TGTGCCAGCAGCTTATTGGGTGGGCTCTCTGGAAACACCATATATTTT | CASSLLGGLSGNTIYF
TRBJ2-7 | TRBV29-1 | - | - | TGCAGCGTGACAGGCGCTTCCTACGAGCAGTACTTC | CSVTGASYEQYF
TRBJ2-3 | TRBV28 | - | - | TGTGCCAGCAGCCCCCCCCTGAGGGGCACAGATACGCAGTATTTT | CASSPPLRGTDTQYF
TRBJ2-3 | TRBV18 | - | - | TGTGCCAGCTCACGAACCCCCCCAGATACGCAGTATTTT | CASSRTPPDTQYF
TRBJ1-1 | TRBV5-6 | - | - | TGTGCCAGCAGTCACCGCCCTGGGGCGAACACTGAAGCTTTCTTT | CASSHRPGANTEAFF
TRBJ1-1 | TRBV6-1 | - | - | TGTGCCAGCAGTGAGGAAGGACAATTCCTCTTT | CASSEEGQFLF
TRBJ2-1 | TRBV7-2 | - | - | TGTGCCAGCACCGCACAGGGGAGGCATGAGCAGTTCTTC | CASTAQGRHEQFF
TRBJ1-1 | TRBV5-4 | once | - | TGTGCCAGCAGCTTGAACTTGGTGGGCGCTGAAGCTTTCTTT | CASSLNLVGAEAFF
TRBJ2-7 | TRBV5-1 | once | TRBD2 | TGCGCCAGCAGTACCACTAGCGGGTTGTACGAGCAGTACTTC | CASSTTSGLYEQYF
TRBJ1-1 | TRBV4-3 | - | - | TGCGCCAGCAGCCAAGATGCCAGGGGATTGCGGAACACTGAAGCTTTCTTT | CASSQDARGLRNTEAFF
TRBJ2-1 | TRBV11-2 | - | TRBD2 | TGTGCCAGCAGCACCCTGCAGCGGGGGGTCCTAAGGCAGTTCTTC | CASSTLQRGVLRQFF
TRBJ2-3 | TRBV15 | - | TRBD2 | TGTGCCACCAGCAGGGAACGACTAGCGGGAGGTATAGATACGCAGTATTTT | CATSRERLAGGIDTQYF
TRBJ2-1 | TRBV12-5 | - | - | TGTGCTAGTGGTTTGGTACAAGGGAACAATGAGCAGTTCTTC | CASGLVQGNNEQFF
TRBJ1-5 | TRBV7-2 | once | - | TGTGCCAGCAGCTTGAGGGTTAGCAATCAGCCCCAGCATTTT | CASSLRVSNQPQHF
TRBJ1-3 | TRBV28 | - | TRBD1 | TGTGCCAGCAGTCCTCCCGGGACAGGGCAAGGAAACACCATATATTTT | CASSPPGTGQGNTIYF
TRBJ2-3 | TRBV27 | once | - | TGTGCCAGCAGTTACGGGCTGTTGGGTGGGTCTGGCACAGATACGCAGTATTTT | CASSYGLLGGSGTDTQYF
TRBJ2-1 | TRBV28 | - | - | TGTGCCAGCACCGGCCAAACCGGGCAGTTCTTC | CASTGQTGQFF
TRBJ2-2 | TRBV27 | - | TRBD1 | TGTGCCAGCAGCAGAGACAGGGGCACCGGGGAGCTGTTTTTT | CASSRDRGTGELFF
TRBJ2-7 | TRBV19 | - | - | TGTGCCAGTAGTATCGCACACGAGCAGTACTTC | CASSIAHEQYF
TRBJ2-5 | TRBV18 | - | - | TGTGCCAGCTCCACCCAACAAGAGACCCAGTACTTC | CASSTQQETQYF
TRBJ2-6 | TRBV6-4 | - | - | TGTGCCAGCAGCGCCGATGGGGCTGGGGCCAACGTCCTGACTTTC | CASSADGAGANVLTF
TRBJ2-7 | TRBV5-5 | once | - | TGTGCCAGCAGCTTGAGCAGGGTTAACTACGAGCAGTACTTC | CASSLSRVNYEQYF